Listed below are T cell receptor beta chains from one sample, sequenced in a study of blood T cells in healthy people across ages. TCRdb processed the 5' RACE reads anew with MiXCR; each CDR3 protein has one entry. This sample has around 1.5 million distinct CDR3 sequences; about 32% occur once, and the top ten carry about 11%. Sequencing used blood. Source of these receptors: a woman aged 30 to 39 in good health. The CDR3 runs from the conserved cysteine through the conserved F or W. D genes are given only for firm matches. The size entry is marked missing in some rows and otherwise reads once, few, many or a size class.

clone_size | j_call | d_call | v_call | cdr3_aa | cdr3_nt
NA | TRBJ2-4 | TRBD2 | TRBV5-1 | CASSGTSDPKNIQYF | TGCGCCAGCAGCGGGACTAGCGATCCCAAAAACATTCAGTACTTC
few | TRBJ2-3 | NA | TRBV7-9 | CASSLALAPGTQYF | TGTGCCAGCAGCTTAGCGCTAGCCCCAGGTACGCAGTATTTT
few | TRBJ2-3 | TRBD2 | TRBV7-3 | CASSLRSSGSSDTQYF | TGTGCCAGCAGCTTAAGGTCTAGCGGGAGTTCAGATACGCAGTATTTT
NA | TRBJ2-7 | NA | TRBV21-1 | CATWGQGYEQYF | TGTGCCACCTGGGGTCAGGGCTACGAGCAGTACTTC
NA | TRBJ2-7 | NA | TRBV20-1 | CSARPPRAGYEQYF | TGCAGTGCTAGGCCCCCGAGGGCGGGTTACGAGCAGTACTTC
NA | TRBJ1-5 | TRBD1 | TRBV27 | CASSLGTGEGDQPQHF | TGTGCCAGCAGTTTAGGCACAGGGGAAGGGGATCAGCCCCAGCATTTT
few | TRBJ1-2 | TRBD1 | TRBV7-6 | CASSLVGSAGTGDGYTF | TGTGCCAGCAGCTTAGTTGGGTCTGCCGGGACAGGGGATGGCTACACCTTC
many | TRBJ2-5 | TRBD1 | TRBV7-9 | CASSEIQGESETQYF | TGTGCCAGCAGCGAGATACAGGGGGAGTCAGAGACCCAGTACTTC
NA | TRBJ2-5 | TRBD2 | TRBV12-3/TRBV12-4 | CASSLGLAGGPRNNEQYF | TGTGCCAGCAGTTTAGGTTTAGCGGGGGGCCCTCGCAACAATGAGCAGTACTTC
few | TRBJ2-7 | TRBD2 | TRBV27 | CASSLLAASSYEQYF | TGTGCCAGCAGTTTACTAGCGGCTAGCTCCTACGAGCAGTACTTC
NA | TRBJ1-1 | NA | TRBV6-1 | CASSGGGMNTEAFF | TGTGCCAGCAGTGGTGGGGGTATGAACACTGAAGCTTTCTTT
NA | TRBJ2-3 | NA | TRBV29-1 | CGVKLRVGDTQYF | TGCGGCGTTAAGCTCCGGGTTGGAGATACGCAGTATTTT
NA | TRBJ2-3 | TRBD2 | TRBV5-1 | CASSLANTGTSGYTDTQYF | TGCGCCAGCAGCTTGGCTAACACCGGGACTAGCGGTTACACAGATACGCAGTATTTT
few | TRBJ2-7 | TRBD2 | TRBV10-2 | CASSVGFEGGTYEQYF | TGCGCCAGCAGTGTCGGGTTCGAGGGAGGGACCTACGAGCAGTACTTC
many | TRBJ2-1 | NA | TRBV29-1 | CSVEGRTEQFF | TGCAGCGTTGAAGGTCGGACAGAGCAGTTCTTC
many | TRBJ2-5 | TRBD2 | TRBV10-3 | CAISELAGGPQETQYF | TGTGCCATCAGTGAACTAGCGGGAGGGCCCCAAGAGACCCAGTACTTC
NA | TRBJ2-6 | NA | TRBV20-1 | CSASGGSNSGANVLTF | TGCAGTGCTAGTGGGGGGTCCAACTCTGGGGCCAACGTCCTGACTTTC
few | TRBJ2-6 | TRBD2 | TRBV9 | CASSAQTSGGASGANVLTF | TGTGCCAGCAGCGCTCAGACTAGCGGGGGGGCGTCTGGGGCCAACGTCCTGACTTTC
NA | TRBJ2-6 | NA | TRBV9 | CASSLGGYSGVNVLTF | TGTGCCAGCAGCCTAGGGGGGTACTCCGGGGTCAACGTCCTGACTTTC
NA | TRBJ2-3 | NA | TRBV7-6 | CASSSAPGVGTDTQYF | TGTGCCAGCAGCTCAGCCCCCGGGGTCGGGACAGATACGCAGTATTTT
NA | TRBJ2-1 | TRBD2 | TRBV7-8 | CASSLGSSGGLGTQFF | TGTGCCAGCAGCTTAGGGTCTAGCGGGGGATTAGGGACCCAGTTCTTC
NA | TRBJ2-7 | NA | TRBV5-1 | CASSNASPYEQYF | TGCGCCAGCAGCAATGCATCCCCCTACGAGCAGTACTTC
NA | TRBJ2-1 | NA | TRBV30 | CAWSVPGSEQFF | TGTGCCTGGAGTGTACCTGGATCTGAGCAGTTCTTC
NA | TRBJ1-1 | TRBD1 | TRBV29-1 | CSVIKQGRETEAFF | TGCAGCGTTATCAAACAGGGGCGGGAGACTGAAGCTTTCTTT
NA | TRBJ2-1 | TRBD2 | TRBV15 | CATSAGTSGKRGEQFF | TGTGCCACCAGCGCAGGGACTAGCGGGAAGAGGGGTGAGCAGTTCTTC
NA | TRBJ2-1 | TRBD1 | TRBV6-5 | CASRLRDRGLYEQFF | TGTGCCAGCAGACTCCGGGACAGGGGGTTGTATGAGCAGTTCTTC
NA | TRBJ1-6 | TRBD1 | TRBV5-1 | CASSLGQGVGSPLHF | TGCGCCAGCAGCTTGGGGCAGGGGGTAGGTTCACCCCTCCACTTT
NA | TRBJ2-1 | TRBD2 | TRBV20-1 | CSARLPGTSVHEQFF | TGCAGTGCTAGACTCCCCGGGACTAGCGTGCATGAGCAGTTCTTC
NA | TRBJ2-7 | TRBD1 | TRBV7-6 | CASSQGAEARASSYEQYF | TGTGCCAGCAGCCAGGGGGCTGAGGCGAGGGCAAGCTCCTACGAGCAGTACTTC
once | TRBJ1-5 | NA | TRBV28 | CASSLPRVVNQPQHF | TGTGCCAGCAGTTTACCCAGGGTGGTGAATCAGCCCCAGCATTTT
NA | TRBJ2-3 | TRBD2 | TRBV7-8 | CASSLGPSGSGRAEGTQYF | TGTGCCAGCAGCTTAGGCCCCTCGGGGAGCGGGAGGGCTGAAGGTACGCAGTATTTT
few | TRBJ2-3 | TRBD1 | TRBV24-1 | CATSDLQGEVTDTQYF | TGTGCCACCAGTGACCTACAGGGGGAGGTCACAGATACGCAGTATTTT
few | TRBJ2-7 | NA | TRBV3-1 | CASSQDITVYEQYF | TGTGCCAGCAGCCAAGATATCACAGTTTACGAGCAGTACTTC
NA | TRBJ1-5 | TRBD1 | TRBV12-3/TRBV12-4 | CASSPGQARQPQHF | TGTGCCAGCAGCCCCGGACAGGCAAGGCAGCCCCAGCATTTT
NA | TRBJ2-1 | NA | TRBV12-3/TRBV12-4 | CASSKADSSNEQFF | TGTGCCAGCAGCAAAGCAGACAGTTCCAATGAGCAGTTCTTC
few | TRBJ2-1 | TRBD2 | TRBV7-9 | CASSLALAGGPNEQFF | TGTGCCAGCAGCTTAGCGCTAGCGGGAGGGCCCAATGAGCAGTTCTTC
NA | TRBJ1-1 | NA | TRBV28 | CASSSPGHQSITEAFF | TGTGCCAGCAGTTCCCCGGGACACCAAAGCATCACTGAAGCTTTCTTT
many | TRBJ1-4 | NA | TRBV29-1 | CSVTLKRAMAEKLFF | TGCAGCGTCACGTTGAAGCGGGCGATGGCTGAAAAACTGTTTTTT
NA | TRBJ2-2 | NA | TRBV12-3/TRBV12-4 | CANSLARPTGELFF | TGTGCCAACAGTTTAGCGCGCCCTACCGGGGAGCTGTTTTTT
few | TRBJ2-7 | TRBD2 | TRBV19 | CASSKIEAGSDEQYF | TGTGCCAGTAGTAAGATAGAAGCGGGATCCGACGAGCAGTACTTC
many | TRBJ2-6 | NA | TRBV12-3/TRBV12-4 | CASSLSNLGANVLTF | TGTGCCAGCAGTTTGTCCAATCTCGGGGCCAACGTCCTGACTTTC
NA | TRBJ1-1 | TRBD1 | TRBV6-5 | CASSYTIPGGTEAFF | TGTGCCAGCAGTTACACCATTCCAGGGGGAACTGAAGCTTTCTTT
NA | TRBJ2-1 | TRBD2 | TRBV5-1 | CASSRAGVKNNEQFF | TGCGCCAGCAGCCGAGCGGGAGTGAAAAACAATGAGCAGTTCTTC
NA | TRBJ2-4 | TRBD2 | TRBV7-9 | CASSFSGRSKNIQYF | TGTGCCAGCAGTTTTAGCGGGAGATCCAAAAACATTCAGTACTTC
NA | TRBJ1-2 | NA | TRBV1 | CTSSQGHFPPYGYTF | TGCACCAGCAGCCAAGGACATTTTCCCCCCTATGGCTACACCTTC
once | TRBJ2-1 | TRBD2 | TRBV3-1 | CASSQAGLAGGLYNEQFF | TGTGCCAGCAGCCAAGCGGGACTAGCGGGGGGACTCTACAATGAGCAGTTCTTC
NA | TRBJ2-7 | TRBD2 | TRBV12-5 | CASGLGLAGEQYF | TGTGCTAGTGGTCTCGGGCTAGCGGGTGAGCAGTACTTC
NA | TRBJ2-3 | TRBD1 | TRBV20-1 | CSVSKGAGDTQYF | TGCAGTGTTTCCAAGGGGGCTGGTGATACGCAGTATTTT
NA | TRBJ2-3 | TRBD1 | TRBV27 | CASSPSTGDIADTQYF | TGTGCCAGCAGCCCGTCGACAGGGGATATCGCAGATACGCAGTATTTT
NA | TRBJ1-2 | NA | TRBV9 | CASREDGTNCGYTF | TGTGCCAGCAGAGAGGACGGAACTAACTGTGGCTACACCTTC
NA | TRBJ2-7 | TRBD2 | TRBV11-2 | CASSSSWRGGEQYF | TGTGCCAGCAGCTCTTCCTGGCGGGGGGGCGAGCAGTACTTC
NA | TRBJ1-3 | NA | TRBV10-3 | CAISVGVSSGNTIYF | TGTGCCATCAGTGTCGGGGTGTCCTCTGGAAACACCATATATTTT
NA | TRBJ2-7 | NA | TRBV20-1 | CSASLGRGSAYEQYF | TGCAGTGCCAGTCTAGGCAGGGGCTCTGCCTACGAGCAGTACTTC
NA | TRBJ2-3 | TRBD2 | TRBV11-2 | CASSLDSTSPDTQYF | TGTGCCAGCAGCTTAGATTCGACTAGCCCAGATACGCAGTATTTT